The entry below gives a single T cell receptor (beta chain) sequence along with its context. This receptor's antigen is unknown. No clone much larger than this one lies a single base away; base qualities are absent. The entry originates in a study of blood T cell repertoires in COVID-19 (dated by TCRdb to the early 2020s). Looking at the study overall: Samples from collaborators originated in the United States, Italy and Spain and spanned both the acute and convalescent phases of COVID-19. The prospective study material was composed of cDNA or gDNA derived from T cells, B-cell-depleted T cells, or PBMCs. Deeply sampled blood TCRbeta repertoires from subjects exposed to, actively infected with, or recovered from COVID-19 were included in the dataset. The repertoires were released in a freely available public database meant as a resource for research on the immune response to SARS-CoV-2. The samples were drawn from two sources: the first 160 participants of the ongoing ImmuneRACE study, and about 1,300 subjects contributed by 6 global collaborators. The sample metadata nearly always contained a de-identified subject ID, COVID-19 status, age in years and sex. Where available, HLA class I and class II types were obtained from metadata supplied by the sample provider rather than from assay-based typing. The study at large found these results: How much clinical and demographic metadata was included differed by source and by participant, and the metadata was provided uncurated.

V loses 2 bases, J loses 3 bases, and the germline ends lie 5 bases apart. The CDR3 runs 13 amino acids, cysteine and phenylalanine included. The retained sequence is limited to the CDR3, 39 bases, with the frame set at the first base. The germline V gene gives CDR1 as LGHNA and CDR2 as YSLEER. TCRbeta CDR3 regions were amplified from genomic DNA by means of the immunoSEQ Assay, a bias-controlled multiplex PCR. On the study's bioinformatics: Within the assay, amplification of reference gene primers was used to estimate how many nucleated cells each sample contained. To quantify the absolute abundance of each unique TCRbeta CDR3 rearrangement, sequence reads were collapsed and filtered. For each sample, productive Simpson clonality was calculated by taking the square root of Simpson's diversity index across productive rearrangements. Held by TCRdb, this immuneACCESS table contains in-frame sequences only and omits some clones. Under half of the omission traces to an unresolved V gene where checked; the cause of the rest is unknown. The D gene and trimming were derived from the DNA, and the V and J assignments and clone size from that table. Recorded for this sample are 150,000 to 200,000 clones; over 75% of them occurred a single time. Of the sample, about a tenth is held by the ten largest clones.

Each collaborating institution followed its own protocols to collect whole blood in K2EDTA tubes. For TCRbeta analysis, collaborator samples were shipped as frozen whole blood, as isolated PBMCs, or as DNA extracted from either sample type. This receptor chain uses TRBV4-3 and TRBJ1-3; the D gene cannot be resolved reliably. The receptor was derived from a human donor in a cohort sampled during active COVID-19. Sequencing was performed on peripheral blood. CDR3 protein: CASSQTGGNTIYF. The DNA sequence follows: TGCGCCAGCAGCCAAACCGGTGGAAACACCATATATTTT.